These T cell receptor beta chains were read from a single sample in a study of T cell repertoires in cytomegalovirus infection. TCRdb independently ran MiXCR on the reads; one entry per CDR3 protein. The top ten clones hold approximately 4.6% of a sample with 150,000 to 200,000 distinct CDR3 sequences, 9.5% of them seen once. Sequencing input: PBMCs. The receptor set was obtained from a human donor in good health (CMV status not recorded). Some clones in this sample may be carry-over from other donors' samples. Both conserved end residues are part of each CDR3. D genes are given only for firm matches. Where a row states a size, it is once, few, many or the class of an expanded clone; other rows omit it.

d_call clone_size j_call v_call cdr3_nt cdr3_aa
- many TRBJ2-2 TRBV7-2 TGTGCCAGCAGCTTTTTCGGGGGCGCGGGCACCGGGGAGCTGTTTTTT CASSFFGGAGTGELFF
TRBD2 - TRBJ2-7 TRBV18 TGTGCCAGCTCACTAAGCGGGGCGTCCAACGAGCAGTACTTC CASSLSGASNEQYF
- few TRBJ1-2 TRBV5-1 TGCGCCAGCAGCTTTGAGGGTATCGGGGCGGACGGCTACACCTTC CASSFEGIGADGYTF
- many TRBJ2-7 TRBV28 TGTGCCACCCGAGACCACTACGAGCAGTACTTC CATRDHYEQYF
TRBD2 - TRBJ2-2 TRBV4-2 TGTGCCAGCAGCCGATCGACTAGCGGGACCGGGGAGCTGTTTTTT CASSRSTSGTGELFF
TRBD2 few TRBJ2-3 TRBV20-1 TGCAGTGCACGCGGGGTCGCGGGGGGGTCAGATACGCAGTATTTT CSARGVAGGSDTQYF
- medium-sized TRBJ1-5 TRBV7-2 TGTGCCAGCAGCTATGAGAGGAATCAGCCCCAGCATTTT CASSYERNQPQHF
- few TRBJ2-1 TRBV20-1 TGCAGTGCTAGCGTCCAGAAGGACGGCGAGCAGTTCTTC CSASVQKDGEQFF
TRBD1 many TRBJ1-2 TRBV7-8 TGTGCCAGCAGCGTGGCTAGTACAGGGGACGCTGGCTACACCTTC CASSVASTGDAGYTF
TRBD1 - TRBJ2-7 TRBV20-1 TGCAGTGCTACAGGACAGGGGACGAGCTCCTACGAGCAGTACTTC CSATGQGTSSYEQYF
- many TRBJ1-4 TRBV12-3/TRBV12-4 TGTGCCAGCAGTTTTAGGGTCCGTAATGAAAAACTGTTTTTT CASSFRVRNEKLFF
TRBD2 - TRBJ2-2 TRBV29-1 TGCAGCGTTGTAGGGAGCGGGAGGGTCACCGGGGAGCTGTTTTTT CSVVGSGRVTGELFF
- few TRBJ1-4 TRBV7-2 TGTGCCAGCAGCGCCCTCGGGTTAAATGAAAAACTGTTTTTT CASSALGLNEKLFF
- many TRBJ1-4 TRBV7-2 TGTGCCAGCAGCCAGTTTAATGAAAAACTGTTTTTT CASSQFNEKLFF
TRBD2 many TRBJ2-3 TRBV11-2 TGTGCCAGCAGCTCGAGCGGGAGGAAGAATACGCAGTATTTT CASSSSGRKNTQYF
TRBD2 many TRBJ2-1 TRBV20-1 TGCAGTGCTCGGAGGGCCGGGAGCGGGAGTTCCTACAATGAGCAGTTCTTC CSARRAGSGSSYNEQFF
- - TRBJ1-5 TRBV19 TGTGCCAGTAGTCTAAGGGATTATAGCAATCAGCCCCACCATTTT CASSLRDYSNQPHHF
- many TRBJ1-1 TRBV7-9 TGTGCCAGCTTTCGGGGTTCGGGCACTGAAGCTTTCTTT CASFRGSGTEAFF
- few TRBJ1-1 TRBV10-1 TGCGCCAGCAGTGAGTTGGGGGGCGAAACTGAAGCTTTCTTT CASSELGGETEAFF
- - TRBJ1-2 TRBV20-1 TGCAGTGTTATCCAGGGTGACTATGGCTACGCCTTC CSVIQGDYGYAF
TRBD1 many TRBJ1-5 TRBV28 TGTGCCAGCAGTTTGGGGACAGGGAGCAATCAGCCCCAGCATTTT CASSLGTGSNQPQHF
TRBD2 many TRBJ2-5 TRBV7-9 TGTGCCAGCAGCCCCGTGTTAGCGGGAGAAGAGACCCAGTACTTC CASSPVLAGEETQYF
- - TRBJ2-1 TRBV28 TGTGCCAGCAGTGACCTCAGTGAGCAGTTCTTC CASSDLSEQFF
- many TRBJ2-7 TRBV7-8 TGTGCCAGCAGCCCGTACAGGGATACGACCTACGAGCAGTACTTC CASSPYRDTTYEQYF
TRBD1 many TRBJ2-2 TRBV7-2 TGTGCCAGCAGCCCCTACAGGGGTTGGGACACCGGGGAGCTGTTTTTT CASSPYRGWDTGELFF
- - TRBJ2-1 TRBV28 TGTGCCAGCAGTTTGGGGTCCTCTCGGGGCAATGAGCAGTTCTTC CASSLGSSRGNEQFF
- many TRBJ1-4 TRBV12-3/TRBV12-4 TGTGCCAGCAGTGGAGCCCTCCGGGACACGGGCTTTCGGAAACTGTTTTTT CASSGALRDTGFRKLFF
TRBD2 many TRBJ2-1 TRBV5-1 TGCGCCAGCAGCCCGGGGGGGCAGCAGAATGAGCAGTTCTTC CASSPGGQQNEQFF
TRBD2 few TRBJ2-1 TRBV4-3 TGCGCCAGCAGCCTCGGGGGGATAAGGGGAACTGAGCAGTTCTTC CASSLGGIRGTEQFF
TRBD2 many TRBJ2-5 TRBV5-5 TGTGCCAGCAGCTTGGGGCTAGCGGGAGCGGAGACCCAGTACTTC CASSLGLAGAETQYF
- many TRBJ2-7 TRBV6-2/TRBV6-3 TGTGCCAGCAGTTACAGGGGGGGCGAGCAGTACTTC CASSYRGGEQYF
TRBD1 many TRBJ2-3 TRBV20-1 TGCAGTGCTAGAGATAGTTTCGGACAGGGGAGGCGCACAGATACGCAGTATTTT CSARDSFGQGRRTDTQYF
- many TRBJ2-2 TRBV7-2 TGTGCCAGCAGCTTAAACACCGGGGAGCTGTTTTTT CASSLNTGELFF
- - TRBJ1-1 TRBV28 TGTGCCAGCAGCTCCAGTCAGGTCAACACTGAAGCTTTCTTT CASSSSQVNTEAFF
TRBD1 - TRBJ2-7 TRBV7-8 TGTGCCAGCAGCCCCCCCTCGGGACAGGGGGCTTACGAGCAGTACTTC CASSPPSGQGAYEQYF
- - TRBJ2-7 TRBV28 TGTGCCAGCAGTTTAGCCGGCAGTGCCCTCGGCGAGCAGTACTTC CASSLAGSALGEQYF
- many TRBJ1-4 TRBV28 TGTGCCAGCAGTTCGGGGGGGGCAACTAATGAAAAACTGTTTTTT CASSSGGATNEKLFF
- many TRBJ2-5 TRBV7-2 TGTGCCAGCAGCTTAGGGCCAAATGAGGAGACCCAGTACTTC CASSLGPNEETQYF
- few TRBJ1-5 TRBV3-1 TGTGCCAGCAGCCCGTTTAGCAATCAGCCCCAGCATTTT CASSPFSNQPQHF
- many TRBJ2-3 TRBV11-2 TGTGCCAGCAGTTACGGGGGCCTCAGCACAGATACGCAGTATTTT CASSYGGLSTDTQYF
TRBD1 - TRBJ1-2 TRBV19 TGTGCCACCCATGACAGGGGGCCAGCTTCGTATGGCTACACCTTC CATHDRGPASYGYTF
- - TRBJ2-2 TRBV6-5 TGTGCCAGCAGCACCGGGACTTACACCGGGGAGCTGTTTTTT CASSTGTYTGELFF
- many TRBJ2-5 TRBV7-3 TGTGCCAGCAGCCCCCAGGCGGGAGAGACCCAGTACTTC CASSPQAGETQYF
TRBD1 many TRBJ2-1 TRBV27 TGTGCCAGCGAGAAGGGACAGGGGAGCTACAATGAGCAGTTCTTC CASEKGQGSYNEQFF
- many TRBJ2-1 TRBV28 TGTGCCAGCAGCTCGGGGGCGGGGGATTACAATGAGCAGTTCTTC CASSSGAGDYNEQFF
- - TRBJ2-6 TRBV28 TGTGCCAGCAGTTTATTATCCAACTCTGGGGCCAACGTCCTGACTTTC CASSLLSNSGANVLTF
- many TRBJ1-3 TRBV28 TGTGCCAGCATTGCAGGGGCAGGGTACAACACCATATATTTT CASIAGAGYNTIYF
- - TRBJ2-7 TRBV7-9 TGTGCCAGCAGCCTGGGACATCCCTACGAGCAGTACTTC CASSLGHPYEQYF